The 22 T cell receptor beta chains below come from one sample, sequenced in a study of blood T cell repertoires in COVID-19. The repertoire was sequenced with immunoSEQ multiplex PCR; TCRdb's copy has only in-frame clones and lacks some. The sample holds under 30,000 clones; roughly nine tenths are singletons and the top ten take approximately 19%. Sequenced sample: peripheral blood. These receptors were obtained from a human donor in a cohort sampled during active COVID-19.

This clone appeared a few times. The chain is built from TRBV6-2 or TRBV6-3 and TRBJ1-2; the D is unclear. Trimming stripped 0 bases from V and 3 bases from J, with 14 bases between. This CDR3 is built from 16 residues. Germline V lookup: CDR1 MNHEY, CDR2 SVGEGT. CDR3 loop: CASSYSTRHQDYGYTF. In DNA, the CDR3 is TGTGCCAGCAGTTACTCCACCAGACATCAGGACTATGGCTACACCTTC.

This chain links TRBV28 with TRBJ2-1, with 7 nucleotides matching TRBD1. V was clipped by 3 bases and J by 7 bases; unmatched bases: 6. CDR3 length: 14 amino acids. Germline V CDR1 and CDR2: MDHEN, SYDVKM. The CDR3 reads CASSFQTGKNEQFF. The CDR3 DNA follows: TGTGCCAGCAGTTTTCAGACAGGGAAAAATGAGCAGTTCTTC. Filled out from reference TRBV28 and TRBJ2-1, the complete variable domain reads DVKVTQSSRYLVKRTGEKVFLECVQDMDHENMFWYRQDPGLGLRLIYFSYDVKMKEKGDIPEGYSVSREKKERFSLILESASTNQTSMYLCASSFQTGKNEQFFGPGTRLTVL.

The CDR3 loop is CASTGQGMNTEAFF. The CDR3 DNA reads TGTGCCAGCACCGGACAGGGAATGAACACTGAAGCTTTCTTT. The genes are TRBV18 and TRBJ1-1, with TRBD1 matching over 8 bases. The CDR3 is 14 residues long. V was clipped by 8 bases and J by 0 bases; unmatched bases: 5. The germline V gene encodes CDR1 KGHSH and CDR2 LQKENI.

The chain uses TRBV5-5 and TRBJ2-7, with a tentative D call TRBD1 (6 bases). V shed 0 bases and J shed 0 bases, with 10 bases lying between them. Germline V CDR1 and CDR2: SGHKS, YYEKEE (reference sequence). The CDR3 is 15 residues long. The CDR3 DNA follows: TGTGCCAGCAGCTTGGGGGGACACAACTCCTACGAGCAGTACTTC. This sequence encodes CASSLGGHNSYEQYF. Drawing the rest from reference TRBV5-5 and TRBJ2-7, the complete variable domain is DAGVTQSPTHLIKTRGQQVTLRCSPISGHKSVSWYQQVLGQGPQFIFQYYEKEERGRGNFPDRFSARQFPNYSSELNVNALLLGDSALYLCASSLGGHNSYEQYFGPGTRLTVT.

The chain couples TRBV7-9 to TRBJ2-7; TRBD2 matches at 8 bases. The CDR3 contains 17 residues. V was pared by 5 bases and J by 7 bases, with 19 bases of the junction left unmatched. Germline V CDR1 and CDR2: SEHNR, FQNEAQ (reference sequence). The DNA for the CDR3 is TGTGCCAGCAGCGCCATAGCGGGAAAATACAGGGAGAGGGAGCAGTACTTC. As protein: CASSAIAGKYREREQYF.

This sequence joins TRBV7-9 and TRBJ1-4, with 7 bases matching TRBD1. Germline values: CDR1 SEHNR, CDR2 FQNEAQ (reference sequence). J was trimmed by 4 bases and V by 5 bases; bases with no gene match: 7. The CDR3 sequence is 15 residues long. The CDR3 DNA reads TGTGCCAGCAGCCACCCCGGGACAGTTAATGAAAAACTGTTTTTT. It translates to CASSHPGTVNEKLFF.

This rearrangement joins TRBV5-8 to TRBJ1-6; a weak D match, TRBD1 (6 bases). The CDR3 has 15 residues. The V gene lost 2 bases and the J gene lost 9 bases, with 15 bases spanning the gap. CDR1 SGHTS and CDR2 YDEGEE come from the germline V gene. Written as DNA, the CDR3 is TGTGCCAGCAGCTTCCAGGGGACTATAGGTTCACCCCTCCACTTT. Translation gives CASSFQGTIGSPLHF.

J is TRBJ2-3 and V is TRBV3-1 (or the pseudogene TRBV3-2); 7 bases are a match to TRBD2. The CDR3 is made up of 12 amino acids. The V gene's germline CDR1 is LGHDT and CDR2 YNNKEL (reference sequence). After removal of 6 bases from V and 4 bases from J, the junction contained 1 base not matched to a gene. The CDR3 loop reads CASRTSADTQYF. CDR3 sequence (DNA): TGTGCCAGCAGAACTAGCGCAGATACGCAGTATTTT.

The chain recombines TRBV12-5 with TRBJ2-3; 10 bases match TRBD2. After removal of 6 bases from V and 7 bases from J, the junction contained 10 bases not matched to a gene. The germline CDR1 and CDR2 sequences are LGHNT and FRNRAP. CDR3 size: 15 residues. The CDR3: CASGDIGLAVYTQYF. The CDR3 DNA is TGTGCTAGTGGGGACATCGGACTAGCGGTTTATACGCAGTATTTT.

V gene TRBV18 combines with J gene TRBJ1-2; possible D gene TRBD1, 5 bases. Germline values: CDR1 KGHSH, CDR2 LQKENI. This CDR3 contains 13 residues. Trimming took off 2 bases at V and 6 bases at J, with 10 bases between the two ends. This CDR3 is CASSPGEGDGYTF. The CDR3 bases are TGTGCCAGCTCACCAGGGGAAGGGGATGGCTACACCTTC.

The table lists this clone with a few counts. This chain connects TRBV29-1 to TRBJ1-3; maybe TRBD1 (6 bases). V lost 6 bases and J lost 7, with 22 bases in between. Germline lookup yields CDR1 SQVTM and CDR2 ANQGSEA. This CDR3 contains 15 residues. Written as DNA, the CDR3 is TGCAGCGTCGCCAAGGGAACGGGACACCGGAACACCATATATTTT. The encoded protein is CSVAKGTGHRNTIYF. The variable domain in full, completed from reference TRBV29-1 and TRBJ1-3, reads SAVISQKPSRDICQRGTSLTIQCQVDSQVTMMFWYRQQPGQSLTLIATANQGSEATYESGFVIDKFPISRPNLTFSTLTVSNMSPEDSSIYLCSVAKGTGHRNTIYFGEGSWLTVV.

The gene calls are TRBV18 and TRBJ2-3, with a weak D call TRBD1 (6 bases). The CDR3 sequence is 11 residues long. The V gene's germline CDR1 is KGHSH and CDR2 LQKENI. Trimming pared 6 bases from V and 5 bases from J, leaving 6 bases between. DNA for the CDR3: TGTGCCAGCTCCAGGGGAGATACGCAGTATTTT. It codes for CASSRGDTQYF.

The rearrangement links TRBV5-4 to TRBJ1-1; D gene unclear. Trimming removed 4 bases at V and 5 bases at J, with 18 bases between. Germline V gene data show CDR1 as SGHNT and CDR2 as YYREEE (reference sequence). The CDR3 covers 15 residues. CDR3 in DNA: TGTGCCAGCAGCCCCCAAATATCAGGCAGTACTGAAGCTTTCTTT. Translation gives CASSPQISGSTEAFF.

The chain has TRBV6-5 and TRBJ2-7, with D possibly matching TRBD2 (6 bases). The CDR3 has 13 amino acids. V lost 4 bases, J lost 2 bases, and 9 bases lay in between. CDR1 is MNHEY, CDR2 SVGAGI, per germline. DNA of the CDR3: TGTGCCAGCAGTTCCGGGGGTCCCTACGAGCAGTACTTC. Its translation: CASSSGGPYEQYF.

The chain links TRBV28 to TRBJ2-7; no clear D. The CDR3 contains 13 residues. Germline CDR1 reads MDHEN; CDR2 reads SYDVKM. The V end lost 5 bases, the J end lost 2 bases, and 10 bases lay between the germline ends. The CDR3 nucleotides are TGTGCCAGCAGTCGTACAACTACCTACGAGCAGTACTTC. This encodes CASSRTTTYEQYF.

The V and J genes are TRBV15 and TRBJ1-4; D not certain. Trimming removed 0 bases at V and 0 bases at J, with 8 bases between. CDR1 is LNHNV, CDR2 YYDKDF, per germline (reference sequence). This CDR3 contains 16 residues. The chain's CDR3 is CATSRDPGATNEKLFF. As DNA, the CDR3 is TGTGCCACCAGCAGAGATCCGGGAGCAACTAATGAAAAACTGTTTTTT.

Written as DNA, the CDR3 is TGTGCCAGCAGCCCGACCGGCGGGGGAGGTGGTGAAGCTTTCTTT. It codes for CASSPTGGGGGEAFF. The V gene is TRBV4-2, the J gene TRBJ1-1; the D gene is possibly TRBD1 (5 bases). Germline lookup yields CDR1 LGHNA and CDR2 YNFKEQ. This CDR3 region has 15 residues. Trimming left V 4 bases short and J 7 bases short, with 19 bases between.

Here the CDR3 reads CASSAAVGGQETQYF. CDR3 DNA: TGTGCCAGCAGCGCCGCGGTGGGGGGCCAAGAGACCCAGTACTTC. This chain uses TRBV5-4 with TRBJ2-5, with a tentative D call TRBD2 (6 bases). This CDR3 comprises 15 residues. Trimming removed 4 bases from V and 1 base from J, with 14 bases in between. Per germline, CDR1 SGHNT and CDR2 YYREEE (reference sequence).

The V call is TRBV12-3 or TRBV12-4, the J call TRBJ2-7; 8 bases align to TRBD2. The CDR3 totals 13 residues. The trim removed 5 bases at V and 4 bases at J, leaving 4 bases unmatched. The CDR3 protein is CASSAGLAYEQYF. CDR3 DNA sequence: TGTGCCAGCAGTGCCGGACTAGCATACGAGCAGTACTTC.

CDR3 in amino acids: CASSERMEISPLHF. Written as DNA, the CDR3 is TGTGCCAGCAGTGAGAGGATGGAGATTTCACCCCTCCACTTT. The rearrangement uses TRBV6-1 and TRBJ1-6; D is undetermined. Germline V gene lookup returns CDR1 MNHNS and CDR2 SASEGT. CDR3 length: 14 residues. The V gene lost 3 bases and the J gene lost 9 bases, with 12 bases spanning the gap.

The rearrangement joins TRBV5-1 to TRBJ2-5; D is unresolved. Germline V gene lookup returns CDR1 SGHRS and CDR2 YFSETQ. The CDR3 sequence is 12 residues long. V shed 0 bases and J shed 6 bases, with 6 bases lying between them. This chain's CDR3 is CASSLEAQTQYF. The CDR3 DNA reads as TGCGCCAGCAGCTTGGAAGCGCAGACCCAGTACTTC.

This chain connects TRBV30 to TRBJ1-3, with D perhaps TRBD1 (6 bases). The V and J ends lost 7 bases and 4 bases respectively, with 14 bases between them. Germline V gene data show CDR1 as GTSNPN and CDR2 as SVGIG (reference sequence). The CDR3 contains 13 residues. The CDR3 region is CALKQGEGNTIYF. Here the CDR3 DNA reads TGTGCCTTAAAACAGGGAGAGGGAAACACCATATATTTT.